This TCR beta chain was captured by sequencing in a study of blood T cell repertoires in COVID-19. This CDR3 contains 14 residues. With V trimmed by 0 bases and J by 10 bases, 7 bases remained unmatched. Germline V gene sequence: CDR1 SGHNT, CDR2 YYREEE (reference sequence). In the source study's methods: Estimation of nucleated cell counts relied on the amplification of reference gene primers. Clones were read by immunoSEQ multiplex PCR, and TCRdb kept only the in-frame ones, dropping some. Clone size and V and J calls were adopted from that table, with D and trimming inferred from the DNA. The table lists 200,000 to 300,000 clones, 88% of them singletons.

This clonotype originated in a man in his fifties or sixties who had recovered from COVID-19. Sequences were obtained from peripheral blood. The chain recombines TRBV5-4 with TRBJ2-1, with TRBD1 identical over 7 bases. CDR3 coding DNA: TGTGCCAGCAGCTTGGCAGCCGGGACAGTAGAGCAGTTCTTC. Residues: CASSLAAGTVEQFF.